A selection of T cell receptor beta chains follows, all from one sample in a study of cytomegalovirus exposure and HLA in healthy donors. The data were produced by immunoSEQ multiplex PCR, yet TCRdb's version contains in-frame clones alone and is incomplete. The sample holds 80,000 or so clones; roughly 82% are singletons and the top ten take over 10%. The sequenced sample consisted of PBMCs. These receptors were obtained from a male donor in good health and CMV-seropositive. Each CDR3 is given with its conserved first and last residue. Fields, in order: D gene, J gene, clone size, V gene, CDR3 DNA, CDR3 protein. D genes are given only for firm matches. Not every row has a clone size; where given, it reads once, few, many or a size class.

.,TRBJ1-4,.,TRBV15,TGTGCCACCAGCGCGTCGACAGGCGTCAGAGGGAATGAAAAACTGTTTTTT,CATSASTGVRGNEKLFF
.,TRBJ2-1,.,TRBV6-6,TGTGCCAGCAGTTACTCGACAGCATCCCCTGAGCAGTTCTTC,CASSYSTASPEQFF
TRBD1,TRBJ2-2,.,TRBV19,TGTGCCAGTATCCGTCGACAGGGGAGGACCGGGGAGCTGTTTTTT,CASIRRQGRTGELFF
TRBD1,TRBJ2-5,.,TRBV5-1,TGCGCCAGCAGCTCGGACAGGATCCAAGAGACCCAGTACTTC,CASSSDRIQETQYF
.,TRBJ2-1,.,TRBV9,TGTGCCAGCAGCGTAGAAGGCAGGGGCTCCTACAATGAGCAGTTCTTC,CASSVEGRGSYNEQFF
TRBD1,TRBJ1-2,.,TRBV18,TGTGCCAGCTCACTTTCTACGGGACAGGGATCTGGCTACACCTTC,CASSLSTGQGSGYTF
.,TRBJ1-6,.,TRBV10-3,TGTGCCATCAGTGAGTCGGGGGGGGCGGATAATTCACCCCTCCACTTT,CAISESGGADNSPLHF
.,TRBJ1-1,few,TRBV7-3,TGTGCCAGCAGCGGACAGCAGAACACTGAAGCTTTCTTT,CASSGQQNTEAFF
.,TRBJ1-6,.,TRBV6-5,TGTGCCAGCAGGCGGACAGCGCGGAATTCACCCCTCCACTTT,CASRRTARNSPLHF
.,TRBJ1-4,.,TRBV11-2,TGTGCCAGCAGCTTTTTTGCAGGGGCCGCAACTAATGAAAAACTGTTTTTT,CASSFFAGAATNEKLFF
.,TRBJ1-5,.,TRBV7-6,TGTGCCAGCAGCCCGGGACTGTTCAATCAGCCCCAGCATTTT,CASSPGLFNQPQHF
TRBD1,TRBJ2-2,few,TRBV9,TGTGCCAGCAGCCCCCGGACAGGGCCGAACACCGGGGAGCTGTTTTTT,CASSPRTGPNTGELFF
TRBD2,TRBJ2-1,.,TRBV27,TGTGCCAGCAGTTCCCGTAGCGGGACCTACAATGAGCAGTTCTTC,CASSSRSGTYNEQFF
TRBD1,TRBJ1-1,.,TRBV6-5,TGTGCCAGCAGCCCTCAGGGGGCGATTCGCACTGAAGCTTTCTTT,CASSPQGAIRTEAFF
.,TRBJ2-5,.,TRBV19,TGTGCCAGTACGTCAGAGGGCCAAGAGACCCAGTACTTC,CASTSEGQETQYF
TRBD1,TRBJ1-6,.,TRBV19,TGTGCCAGTAGCGACAGGGGGTATTCACCCCTCCACTTT,CASSDRGYSPLHF
TRBD2,TRBJ2-2,.,TRBV11-2,TGTGCCAGCAGCTTGCGGGAGGGCCCCGGGGAGCTGTTTTTT,CASSLREGPGELFF
.,TRBJ1-3,.,TRBV4-1,TGCGCCAGCAGCCAAGCCCAAGGGGCTGGAAACACCATATATTTT,CASSQAQGAGNTIYF
.,TRBJ2-1,.,TRBV11-3,TGTGCCAGCAGCGACCTAGCGTCCTACAATGAGCAGTTCTTC,CASSDLASYNEQFF
.,TRBJ2-5,.,TRBV11-2,TGTGCCAGCAGCTTAGGATGGCGGCAAGAGACCCAGTACTTC,CASSLGWRQETQYF
TRBD1,TRBJ1-5,.,TRBV2,TGTGCCAGCAGTGATGGGACAGGCCAGCCCCAGCATTTT,CASSDGTGQPQHF
.,TRBJ2-7,.,TRBV5-1,TGCGCCAGCAGCCTGGGACTGGCCACCTACGAGCAGTACTTC,CASSLGLATYEQYF
.,TRBJ1-1,.,TRBV30,TGTGCCTGGAGGGTGCAGGCCCTTGGGGAAGCTTTCTTT,CAWRVQALGEAFF
.,TRBJ2-3,.,TRBV4-1,TGCGCCAGCAGCCAAGATGCCCCCTACACAGATACGCAGTATTTT,CASSQDAPYTDTQYF
.,TRBJ1-1,.,TRBV28,TGTGCCAGCAGTTTAGGGCAGGGGCTGAACACTGAAGCTTTCTTT,CASSLGQGLNTEAFF
TRBD2,TRBJ2-5,.,TRBV19,TGTGCCAGTAGTATTTCGGCGTTAGCGGGGGGTCAAGAGACCCAGTACTTC,CASSISALAGGQETQYF
TRBD1,TRBJ2-7,once,TRBV5-1,TGCGCCAGCAGATTCGGGACAGCGGTCTACGAGCAGTACTTC,CASRFGTAVYEQYF
TRBD1,TRBJ1-4,.,TRBV2,TGTGCCAGCAGTGGACAGGGGATCCGAGAAAAACTGTTTTTT,CASSGQGIREKLFF
TRBD1,TRBJ2-3,.,TRBV29-1,TGCAGCGTTGAACCCCTGGGGACAGGGAACACAGATACGCAGTATTTT,CSVEPLGTGNTDTQYF
TRBD1,TRBJ2-7,once,TRBV27,TGTGCCAGCAGTCCCCGACAGGGGTCCTACGAGCAGTACTTC,CASSPRQGSYEQYF
TRBD2,TRBJ2-6,.,TRBV4-1,TGCGCCAGCAGCCAAACCGGGACTAGATCCTTTGGGGCCAACGTCCTGACTTTC,CASSQTGTRSFGANVLTF
.,TRBJ2-7,few,TRBV6-1,TGTGCCACGTCTCCAGGGGACTACGAGCAGTACTTC,CATSPGDYEQYF
.,TRBJ1-5,.,TRBV6-1,TGTGCCAGCAGTGGTCCAGTTAGCAATCAGCCCCAGCATTTT,CASSGPVSNQPQHF
.,TRBJ2-1,.,TRBV5-5,TGTGCCAGCAGCTTGGGTAACTACAATGAGCAGTTCTTC,CASSLGNYNEQFF
.,TRBJ2-2,.,TRBV6-1,TGTGCCAGCACTAGGTTCGCCGGGGAGCTGTTTTTT,CASTRFAGELFF
TRBD1,TRBJ1-5,.,TRBV15,TGTGCCACCAGCCGACCCCGGACAGGGAATAGCAATCAGCCCCAGCATTTT,CATSRPRTGNSNQPQHF
TRBD1,TRBJ1-6,.,TRBV7-2,TGTGCCAGCAGCTGGGGACAGATTAATTCACCCCTCCACTTT,CASSWGQINSPLHF